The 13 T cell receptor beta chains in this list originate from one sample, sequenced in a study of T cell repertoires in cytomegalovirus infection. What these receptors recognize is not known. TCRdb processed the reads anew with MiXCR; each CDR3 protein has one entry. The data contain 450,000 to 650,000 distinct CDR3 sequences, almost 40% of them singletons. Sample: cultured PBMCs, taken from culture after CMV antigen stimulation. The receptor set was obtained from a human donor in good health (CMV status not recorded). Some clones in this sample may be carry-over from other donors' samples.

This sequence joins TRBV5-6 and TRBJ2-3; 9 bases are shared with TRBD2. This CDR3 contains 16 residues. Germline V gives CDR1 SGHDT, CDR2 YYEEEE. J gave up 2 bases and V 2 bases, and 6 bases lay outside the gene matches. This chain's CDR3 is CASSLMAGGPTDTQYF. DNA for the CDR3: TGTGCCAGCAGCTTAATGGCGGGAGGGCCCACAGATACGCAGTATTTT.

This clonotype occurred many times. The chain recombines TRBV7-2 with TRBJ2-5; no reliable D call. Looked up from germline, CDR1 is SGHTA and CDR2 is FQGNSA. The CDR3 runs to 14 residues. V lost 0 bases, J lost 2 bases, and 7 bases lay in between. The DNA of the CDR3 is TGTGCCAGCAGCTTAGCGCGGTTTCAAGAGACCCAGTACTTC. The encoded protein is CASSLARFQETQYF.

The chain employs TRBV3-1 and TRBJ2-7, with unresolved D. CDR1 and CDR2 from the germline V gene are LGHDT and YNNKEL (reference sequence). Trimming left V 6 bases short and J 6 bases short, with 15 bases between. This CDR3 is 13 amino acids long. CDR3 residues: CASRFRANGEQYF. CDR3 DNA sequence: TGTGCCAGCAGGTTCCGGGCGAACGGCGAGCAGTACTTC.

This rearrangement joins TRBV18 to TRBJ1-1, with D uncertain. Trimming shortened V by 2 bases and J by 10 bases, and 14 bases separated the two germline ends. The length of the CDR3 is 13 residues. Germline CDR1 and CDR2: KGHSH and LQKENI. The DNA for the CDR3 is TGTGCCAGCTCACCAAGCCCCCCTCGGGGAGCTTTCTTT. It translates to CASSPSPPRGAFF.

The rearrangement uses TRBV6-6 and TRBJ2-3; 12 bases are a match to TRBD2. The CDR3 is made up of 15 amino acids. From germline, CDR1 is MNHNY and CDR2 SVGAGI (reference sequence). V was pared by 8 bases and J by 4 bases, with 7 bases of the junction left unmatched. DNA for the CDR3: TGTGCCAGCGGGAGACTAGCGGGAGCCCCAGATACGCAGTATTTT. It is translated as CASGRLAGAPDTQYF.

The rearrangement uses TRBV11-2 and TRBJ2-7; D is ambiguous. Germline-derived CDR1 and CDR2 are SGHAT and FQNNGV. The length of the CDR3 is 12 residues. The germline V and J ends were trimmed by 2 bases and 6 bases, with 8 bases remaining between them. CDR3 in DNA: TGTGCCAGCAGCTTACTAGTACGCGAGCAGTACTTC. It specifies CASSLLVREQYF.

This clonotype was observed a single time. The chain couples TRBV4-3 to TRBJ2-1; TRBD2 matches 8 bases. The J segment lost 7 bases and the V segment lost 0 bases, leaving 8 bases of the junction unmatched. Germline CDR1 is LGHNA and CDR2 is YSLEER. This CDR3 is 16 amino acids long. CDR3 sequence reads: CASSQDHRLAPNEQFF. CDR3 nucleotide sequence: TGCGCCAGCAGCCAAGATCACCGACTAGCGCCGAATGAGCAGTTCTTC.

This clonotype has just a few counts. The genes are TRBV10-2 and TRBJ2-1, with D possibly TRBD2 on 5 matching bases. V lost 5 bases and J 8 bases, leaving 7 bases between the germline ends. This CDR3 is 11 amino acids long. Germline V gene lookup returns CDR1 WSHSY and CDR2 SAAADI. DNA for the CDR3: TGCGCCAGCAGTATGAGGGATGAGCAGTTCTTC. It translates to CASSMRDEQFF.

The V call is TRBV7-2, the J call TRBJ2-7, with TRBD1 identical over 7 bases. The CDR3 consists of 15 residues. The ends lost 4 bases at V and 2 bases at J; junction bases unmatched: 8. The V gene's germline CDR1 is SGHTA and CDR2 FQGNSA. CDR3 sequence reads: CASSSDRVRAYEQYF. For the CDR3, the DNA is TGTGCCAGCAGCTCCGACAGGGTCCGGGCCTACGAGCAGTACTTC. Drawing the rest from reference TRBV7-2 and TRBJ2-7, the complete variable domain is GAGVSQSPSNKVTEKGKDVELRCDPISGHTALYWYRQSLGQGLEFLIYFQGNSAPDKSGLPSDRFSAERTGGSVSTLTIQRTQQEDSAVYLCASSSDRVRAYEQYFGPGTRLTVT.

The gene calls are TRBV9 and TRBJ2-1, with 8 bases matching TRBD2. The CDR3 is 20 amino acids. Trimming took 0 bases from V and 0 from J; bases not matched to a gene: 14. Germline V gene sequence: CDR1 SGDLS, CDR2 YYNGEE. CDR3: CASSVGVAGPKLSSYNEQFF. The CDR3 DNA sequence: TGTGCCAGCAGCGTAGGGGTAGCGGGGCCCAAATTGAGCTCCTACAATGAGCAGTTCTTC.

Written as DNA, the CDR3 is TGTGCCAGCAGCCCTACGACAGGAAACACCATATATTTT. Translated: CASSPTTGNTIYF. The chain carries TRBV7-6 and TRBJ1-3; D not certain. The ends were cut back, 5 bases at V and 4 bases at J, with 9 bases in the middle. The CDR3 is 13 amino acids. From germline, CDR1 is SGHVS and CDR2 FNYEAQ.

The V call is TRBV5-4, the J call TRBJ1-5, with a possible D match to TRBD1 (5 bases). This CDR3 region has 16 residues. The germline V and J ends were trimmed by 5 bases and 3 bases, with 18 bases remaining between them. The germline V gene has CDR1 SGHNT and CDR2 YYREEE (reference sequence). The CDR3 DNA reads TGTGCCAGCAGTTTCGGTGGGGCTGGAAACAATCAGCCCCAGCATTTT. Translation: CASSFGGAGNNQPQHF.

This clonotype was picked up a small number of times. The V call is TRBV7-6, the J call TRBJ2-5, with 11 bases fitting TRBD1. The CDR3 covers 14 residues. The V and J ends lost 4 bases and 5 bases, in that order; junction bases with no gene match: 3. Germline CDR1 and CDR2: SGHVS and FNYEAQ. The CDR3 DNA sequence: TGTGCCAGCAGCTCGGACAGGGGGCTTGAGACCCAGTACTTC. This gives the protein CASSSDRGLETQYF.